Sequencing of this T cell receptor beta chain was carried out in a study of cytomegalovirus exposure and HLA in healthy donors. The PCR had 60 Vbeta and 13 Jbeta primers. Here immunoSEQ multiplex PCR was the method, and the copy in TCRdb shows in-frame clones only, minus some. The sample holds under 70,000 clones; about 80% are singletons and the top ten take 2.5% to 3%. With respect to this clone: The antigen is unknown.

The donors, nominally healthy at sampling, likely had unrecorded immune exposures. Between the trimmed V and J ends, which lost 7 bases and 0 bases, there was a span of 10 bases. CDR1 and CDR2 (germline): SGHTA, FQGNSA. The CDR3 is 14 amino acids. General observations from the study: Equally common other TCR beta chains were less clonally expanded than HLA-associated ones, a later analysis found. Altogether, some 170 TCR beta chains were recorded as cytomegalovirus-associated.

Input material: PBMCs. This clonotype was sampled from a man aged 50 to 59 in good health and CMV-seronegative. V gene TRBV7-2 combines with J gene TRBJ1-5, with a tentative D call TRBD1 (5 bases). This CDR3 reads CASKGGGSNQPQHF. The CDR3 DNA reads as TGTGCCAGCAAGGGCGGGGGTAGCAATCAGCCCCAGCATTTT.